What follows is one T cell receptor (beta chain) and its context. This record comes from a study of blood T cells in healthy people across ages. A second PCR of about 7 to 11 cycles used a sample-barcoded 5' primer and a J-beta primer mix. TCRdb re-called the 5' RACE reads with MiXCR, one entry per CDR3 protein. The sample shows about 750,000 distinct CDR3 sequences, about 48% of them seen only once. V was pared by 8 bases and J by 0 bases, with 8 bases between. Germline loops: CDR1 SGHTA, CDR2 FQGNSA. CDR3 length equals 13 residues. Aged roughly 6 to 95, donors were systemically healthy Caucasians from Russia.

This TCR came from a man older than 75 in good health. The gene calls are TRBV7-2 and TRBJ2-1; tentatively, D is TRBD1 or TRBD2 (5 bases each). The sample was blood. This CDR3 reads CASEGSSYNEQFF. The CDR3, as DNA: TGTGCCAGCGAGGGGAGCTCCTACAATGAGCAGTTCTTC.